This TCR beta chain comes out of a study of blood T cell repertoires in COVID-19 (dated by TCRdb to the early 2020s). Regarding the complete study: Samples from collaborators originated in the United States, Italy and Spain and spanned both the acute and convalescent phases of COVID-19. The material from the prospective study consisted of cDNA or gDNA derived from T cells, B-cell-depleted T cells, or PBMCs. Deeply sampled blood TCRbeta repertoires from subjects exposed to, actively infected with, or recovered from COVID-19 were included in the dataset. The repertoires were released in a freely available public database meant as a resource for research on the immune response to SARS-CoV-2. Samples came from the ongoing ImmuneRACE study (first 160 participants) plus 1,254 subjects from 6 global collaborators. Sample metadata almost always included a de-identified subject ID, COVID-19 status, age in years and sex. HLA class I and class II types, where available, came from metadata supplied by the sample provider rather than from assay-based typing. On the study overall, not on this receptor specifically: How much clinical and demographic metadata was included differed by source and by participant, and the metadata was provided uncurated.

TCRbeta CDR3 regions were amplified from genomic DNA using the immunoSEQ Assay, a bias-controlled multiplex PCR. Under the source paper's analysis protocol: Nucleated cell counts per sample were estimated from amplification of reference gene primers within the assay. To quantify the absolute abundance of each unique TCRbeta CDR3 rearrangement, sequence reads were collapsed and filtered. For each sample, productive Simpson clonality was calculated as the square root of Simpson's diversity index across productive rearrangements. This immuneACCESS table, as held by TCRdb, lists in-frame sequences with V and J called but not all clones. Of the missing ones, under half trace to an unresolved V gene in checked studies; the others have no known cause. V, J and clone size are taken as reported in that table, and D and trimming were inferred from the DNA itself. This sample holds about 130,000 clones; 81% were observed only once. The leading ten clones occupy 3.8% of the sample.

Including the terminal cysteine and phenylalanine, the CDR3 comprises 16 residues. This entry keeps only the CDR3 DNA: 48 bases, framed from base 1. In the germline V gene, CDR1 corresponds to MGHDK and CDR2 to SYGVNS. V is pruned by 4 bases and J by 5 bases, leaving 11 bases of the junction without a gene match. Collaborating institutions collected whole blood in K2EDTA tubes following their own protocols. For TCRbeta analysis, collaborator samples were shipped as frozen whole blood, as isolated PBMCs, or as DNA extracted from either sample type. To note about this clone: The target of this receptor is not known. Within one base of it there is no much larger clone, and no base qualities were kept.

This receptor was identified in a woman aged 45-65 years with acute or convalescent COVID-19. Recombination linked TRBV25-1 to TRBJ1-2; TRBD1 agrees with 9 junctional bases. Sequencing was performed on peripheral blood. The CDR3 here reads CASSAPPGQGRYGYTF. At the DNA level, the sequence is TGTGCCAGCAGTGCCCCACCGGGACAGGGCAGATATGGCTACACCTTC.